The 18 T cell receptor beta chains reported below all come from one sample, sequenced in a study of CD8+CD57+ T cells in acquired aplastic anemia. Investigators profiled TCR beta VDJ and CDR3 from genomic DNA template. TCRdb itself ran the reads through MiXCR, one entry per CDR3 protein. This sample yields hundreds of thousands of distinct CDR3 sequences, of which roughly 68% are seen a single time; approximately 3.8% belongs to the top ten. Sequenced material: sorted CD4+, CD8+, or CD8+CD57+ T cells (not recorded which) from PBMCs. Every receptor here comes from a human donor in good health, serving as a control.

As for this clonotype: This may come from a read error, since a much larger clone is one base off. The chain is built from TRBV2 and TRBJ2-7; 12 nucleotides match TRBD1. Germline lookup yields CDR1 SNHLY and CDR2 FYNNEI. CDR3 length: 15 amino acids. The CDR3 bases are TGTGCCGGCAGCCACCCGGGACAGGGGGCTCACGAGCAGTACTTC. Its protein is CAGSHPGQGAHEQYF.

The chain uses TRBV7-2 and TRBJ1-1; no clear D. Germline loops: CDR1 SGHTA, CDR2 FQGNSA. This CDR3 is built from 12 residues. Trimming removed 11 bases at V and 1 base at J, with 11 bases between. The CDR3 spells CAGGVQNTEAFF. The CDR3 coding sequence is TGTGCCGGCGGGGTTCAGAACACTGAAGCTTTCTTT.

V gene TRBV20-1 combines with J gene TRBJ1-2; D uncertain. Germline V gene lookup returns CDR1 DFQATT and CDR2 SNEGSKA (reference sequence). The ends were cut back, 3 bases at V and 0 bases at J, with 11 bases in the middle. There are 14 residues in the CDR3. The CDR3 DNA sequence: TGCAGTGCTAGGTTCCAGAATGCTAACTATGGCTACACCTTC. Translation gives CSARFQNANYGYTF.

This clonotype showed up just a few times. The chain recombines TRBV7-2 with TRBJ2-7, with D perhaps matching TRBD1 (6 bases). Trimming stripped 6 bases from V and 3 bases from J, with 21 bases between. This CDR3 spans 16 amino acids. The germline gives CDR1 SGHTA, CDR2 FQGNSA. Here the CDR3 reads CASSDTQGRKDYEQYF. The CDR3 coding sequence is TGTGCCAGCAGTGACACACAGGGACGGAAAGACTACGAGCAGTACTTC.

The CDR3 DNA sequence: TGTGCCAGCAGGGAGGGGACAGGGGGAGGTGGCTACACCTTC. Translation gives CASREGTGGGGYTF. The chain carries TRBV2 and TRBJ1-2, with TRBD1 matching 11 bases. CDR1 and CDR2 (germline): SNHLY, FYNNEI. J was trimmed by 7 bases and V by 6 bases; bases with no gene match: 7. The CDR3 runs to 14 residues. The variable domain in full, with the rest retrieved from reference TRBV2 and TRBJ1-2, is EPEVTQTPSHQVTQMGQEVILRCVPISNHLYFYWYRQILGQKVEFLVSFYNNEISEKSEIFDDQFSVERPDGSNFTLKIRSTKLEDSAMYFCASREGTGGGGYTFGSGTRLTVV.

The chain couples TRBV11-2 to TRBJ1-4, with D possibly matching TRBD1 (6 bases). V was shortened by 6 bases and J by 4 bases, with 15 bases between the two germline ends. Germline CDR1 SGHAT, CDR2 FQNNGV. This CDR3 contains 15 residues. CDR3 in DNA: TGTGCCAGCAGTCCTCGGGCACAGGGTAATGAAAAACTGTTTTTT. Its protein is CASSPRAQGNEKLFF.

About this clonotype itself: A clone one base away is much larger, so this may be a read error. The chain has TRBV5-4 and TRBJ2-3; the D gene could be TRBD1 or TRBD2 (5 bases each). CDR3 length: 16 residues. Per the germline V gene, CDR1 is SGHNT and CDR2 is YYREEE (reference sequence). This CDR3 reads CVSSRKGTYGPDTQYF. CDR3 DNA: TGCGTCAGCAGCCGAAAAGGGACCTACGGACCAGATACGCAGTATTTT.

This clonotype was observed at least ten times. Sequence at one end of the junction differs from germline and may be a read error. The chain carries TRBV7-8 and TRBJ1-2, with TRBD1 matching 11 bases. Germline V gene lookup returns CDR1 SGHVS and CDR2 FQNEAQ. The CDR3 has 13 residues. For the CDR3, the DNA is TGTGCCAGCAGCTCCCGGGACAGGGGGAGTTTAAGCTTC. Residues: CASSSRDRGSLSF. Filled out from reference TRBV7-8 and TRBJ1-2, the complete variable domain reads GAGVSQSPRYKVAKRGQDVALRCDPISGHVSLFWYQQALGQGPEFLTYFQNEAQLDKSGLPSDRFFAERPEGSVSTLKIQRTQQEDSAVYLCASSSRDRGSLSFGSGTRLTVV.

This clonotype was counted at least ten times. The CDR3 bases are TGTGCCAGCAGTGAAGTGTACAGGGGGCGGGATACGCAGTATTTT. Amino acid sequence: CASSEVYRGRDTQYF. The V gene is TRBV6-1, the J gene TRBJ2-3; 9 positions match TRBD1. The CDR3 consists of 15 residues. The V and J ends lost 1 base and 6 bases, in that order; junction bases with no gene match: 5. Germline V lookup: CDR1 MNHNS, CDR2 SASEGT.

This clonotype came up many times. The chain carries TRBV29-1 and TRBJ1-2; 9 nucleotides align to TRBD1. CDR1 is SQVTM and CDR2 is ANQGSEA in the germline V gene. V lost 6 bases, J lost 5 bases, and 7 bases stayed unmatched. CDR3 length: 13 amino acids. CDR3 in amino acids: CSVEKGQGYGYTF. As DNA, the CDR3 is TGCAGCGTGGAAAAGGGACAGGGATATGGCTACACCTTC.

As for this clonotype: The conserved phenylalanine or tryptophan normally closing the CDR3 is absent here, so this likely arose from a read error. Because the CDR3's place on the DNA is in doubt, the DNA is left out and the CDR3 is given as listed by TCRdb. The chain is built from TRBV9 and TRBJ1-2; the table's TRBD1 call for D was not verified on the DNA. The CDR3 comprises 13 residues, both ends counted. CDR1 is SGDLS, CDR2 YYNGEE, per germline. CDR3 residues: CASSFRGGRADTL.

This clonotype was observed at least ten times. J is TRBJ1-5 and V is TRBV3-1; a possible D gene is TRBD1 (6 bases). The CDR3 consists of 14 residues. The germline V gene encodes CDR1 LGHDT and CDR2 YNNKEL (reference sequence). The V and J ends lost 2 bases and 5 bases respectively, with 10 bases between them. CDR3: CASSQRDNYQPQHF. In DNA, the CDR3 is TGTGCCAGCAGCCAAAGGGACAATTATCAGCCCCAGCATTTT.

This chain connects TRBV7-3 to TRBJ1-2; tentatively, D is TRBD1 (5 bases). This CDR3 contains 12 residues. V lost 6 bases and J 9 bases, leaving 14 bases between the germline ends. The germline CDR1 and CDR2 sequences are SGHTA and FQGTGA. CDR3 sequence reads: CASRNGGYRYTF. The DNA for the CDR3 is TGTGCCAGCAGGAACGGGGGGTACCGCTACACCTTC.

The V call is TRBV12-3 or TRBV12-4, the J call TRBJ2-7; 9 nucleotides align to TRBD1. The CDR3 is 16 residues long. Trimming removed 10 bases from V and 3 bases from J; junction bases left unmatched: 16. The CDR3 here is CATSLDAGQGLYEQYF. In nucleotides, the CDR3 is TGTGCCACCAGCTTAGATGCGGGACAGGGCCTCTACGAGCAGTACTTC.

A few counts support this clonotype. The chain links TRBV25-1 to TRBJ1-5; 7 bases line up with TRBD1. Germline V gene data show CDR1 as MGHDK and CDR2 as SYGVNS. This CDR3 spans 15 amino acids. V shed 4 bases and J 5 bases; nucleotides not matched to a gene: 8. The CDR3 bases are TGTGCCAGCAGTGCCTCCGACAGGGCTGATCAGCCCCAGCATTTT. Its translation: CASSASDRADQPQHF.

V and J are TRBV20-1 and TRBJ2-1; D gene uncertain. The V gene's germline CDR1 is DFQATT and CDR2 SNEGSKA (reference sequence). V lost 4 bases to trimming and J lost 5 bases, with 18 bases between them. This CDR3 is 15 amino acids long. This CDR3 reads CSANTPATNDNEQFF. The CDR3 nucleotides read TGCAGTGCTAATACACCTGCAACCAATGACAATGAGCAGTTCTTC.

Details on this clonotype: Relative to the germline gene, one junction end is altered; a read error may explain this. The chain couples TRBV5-5 to TRBJ1-5; D remains ambiguous. CDR3 length: 16 amino acids. Germline CDR1 reads SGHKS; CDR2 reads YYEKEE (reference sequence). The CDR3 nucleotides are TGCGCCAGCAGTCTGAGACGGGCAGTTAGCAATCAGCCCCAGCATTTT. It encodes CASSLRRAVSNQPQHF.

As to this clonotype: Given the absence of the conserved phenylalanine or tryptophan at the CDR3 end, a read error is likely. The DNA is omitted, as the CDR3 cannot be located on it reliably, and the CDR3 follows TCRdb's listing. V gene TRBV7-9 combines with J gene TRBJ2-7; the table gives TRBD2 as D, unverified against the DNA. Germline assignment: CDR1 SEHNR and CDR2 FQNEAQ (reference sequence). Both ends counted, the CDR3 spans 11 residues. The CDR3 spells CASTGSCAQSS.